Listed below are T cell receptor beta chains from one sample, sequenced in a study of blood T cell repertoires in COVID-19. Assay: immunoSEQ multiplex PCR; the TCRdb copy retains only in-frame clones and omits some. The sample contains over 300,000 clones, 70% to 90% of which appear only once. Specimen: PBMCs or T cells enriched from blood (not recorded which). The receptor source for this set is a middle-aged woman who had recovered from COVID-19. The CDR3 runs from the conserved cysteine through the conserved F or W. Fields, in order: CDR3 protein, CDR3 DNA, D gene, clone size, J gene, V gene. D genes are given only for firm matches. The size of a clone is reported for some rows only, either as once, few or many, or as a class for expanded clones.

CDR3 protein: CASSVRPSGVYNEQFF
CDR3 DNA: TGTGCCAGCAGCGTTAGGCCTAGCGGGGTATACAATGAGCAGTTCTTC
D gene: TRBD2
clone size: .
J gene: TRBJ2-1
V gene: TRBV9

CDR3 protein: CAWSPGLAGYEQYF
CDR3 DNA: TGTGCCTGGAGCCCGGGACTAGCGGGTTACGAGCAGTACTTC
D gene: TRBD2
clone size: .
J gene: TRBJ2-7
V gene: TRBV30

CDR3 protein: CASRLRGGATNEKLFF
CDR3 DNA: TGTGCCAGCAGATTACGGGGGGGAGCAACTAATGAAAAACTGTTTTTT
D gene: .
clone size: .
J gene: TRBJ1-4
V gene: TRBV7-2

CDR3 protein: CASSRLAGSYNEQFF
CDR3 DNA: TGCGCCAGCAGCCGACTAGCGGGTTCCTACAATGAGCAGTTCTTC
D gene: TRBD2
clone size: .
J gene: TRBJ2-1
V gene: TRBV5-1

CDR3 protein: CATSPRASGTISNTGELFF
CDR3 DNA: TGTGCCACCTCGCCCCGGGCTAGCGGGACGATTTCGAACACCGGGGAGCTGTTTTTT
D gene: TRBD2
clone size: .
J gene: TRBJ2-2
V gene: TRBV10-3

CDR3 protein: CAWSWGQWSYEQYF
CDR3 DNA: TGTGCCTGGAGCTGGGGACAGTGGTCCTACGAGCAGTACTTC
D gene: TRBD1
clone size: .
J gene: TRBJ2-7
V gene: TRBV30

CDR3 protein: CASSIIEGSGNTIYF
CDR3 DNA: TGTGCCAGTAGTATCATCGAGGGCTCTGGAAACACCATATATTTT
D gene: .
clone size: once
J gene: TRBJ1-3
V gene: TRBV19

CDR3 protein: CSVANSMEKLFF
CDR3 DNA: TGCAGCGTTGCGAACAGTATGGAAAAACTGTTTTTT
D gene: .
clone size: .
J gene: TRBJ1-4
V gene: TRBV29-1

CDR3 protein: CASSRGLAGRGNEQFF
CDR3 DNA: TGTGCCAGCAGCAGGGGACTAGCGGGGAGGGGTAATGAGCAGTTCTTC
D gene: TRBD2
clone size: .
J gene: TRBJ2-1
V gene: TRBV11-3

CDR3 protein: CATQGYSNQPQHF
CDR3 DNA: TGTGCCACCCAGGGGTATAGCAATCAGCCCCAGCATTTT
D gene: .
clone size: .
J gene: TRBJ1-5
V gene: TRBV24-1

CDR3 protein: CASTDGAGGVTGELFF
CDR3 DNA: TGTGCCAGCACCGACGGGGCGGGAGGGGTTACCGGGGAGCTGTTTTTT
D gene: TRBD2
clone size: .
J gene: TRBJ2-2
V gene: TRBV7-3

CDR3 protein: CASSYRPRDRPYGYTF
CDR3 DNA: TGTGCCAGCAGTTATCGACCTAGGGACAGGCCTTATGGCTACACCTTC
D gene: TRBD1
clone size: .
J gene: TRBJ1-2
V gene: TRBV6-2/TRBV6-3

CDR3 protein: CASSQEKSSYEQYF
CDR3 DNA: TGTGCCAGCAGCCAAGAAAAGAGCTCCTACGAGCAGTACTTC
D gene: .
clone size: .
J gene: TRBJ2-7
V gene: TRBV4-2

CDR3 protein: CASSLPGQGAGGELFF
CDR3 DNA: TGTGCCAGTAGTCTTCCGGGACAGGGGGCTGGTGGGGAGCTGTTTTTT
D gene: TRBD1
clone size: .
J gene: TRBJ2-2
V gene: TRBV19

CDR3 protein: CASSTGLADSTDTQYF
CDR3 DNA: TGTGCCAGCAGCACGGGACTAGCGGATAGCACAGATACGCAGTATTTT
D gene: TRBD2
clone size: .
J gene: TRBJ2-3
V gene: TRBV11-3

CDR3 protein: CAISGRTSGINEQFF
CDR3 DNA: TGTGCCATCAGTGGTAGGACTAGCGGGATCAATGAGCAGTTCTTC
D gene: TRBD2
clone size: .
J gene: TRBJ2-1
V gene: TRBV10-3

CDR3 protein: CASSLGLAGTSDTQYF
CDR3 DNA: TGTGCCAGCAGCTTAGGGCTAGCGGGGACCTCAGATACGCAGTATTTT
D gene: TRBD2
clone size: .
J gene: TRBJ2-3
V gene: TRBV7-9

CDR3 protein: CATSRDQLSPTQYF
CDR3 DNA: TGTGCCACCAGCAGAGATCAACTCTCCCCTACGCAGTATTTT
D gene: .
clone size: .
J gene: TRBJ2-3
V gene: TRBV15

CDR3 protein: CASSRGKEGSYEQYF
CDR3 DNA: TGTGCCAGCAGCCGAGGTAAGGAAGGATCCTACGAGCAGTACTTC
D gene: .
clone size: few
J gene: TRBJ2-7
V gene: TRBV7-6